Below, 9 T cell receptor beta chains from the same sample are listed, as sequenced in a study of glioma-infiltrating T cells. TCR alpha and beta CDR3 regions were amplified from RNA using iRepertoire nested multiplex PCR. TCRdb re-analysed the multiplex PCR reads in MiXCR, keeping a single row per CDR3 protein. The table includes under 150,000 distinct CDR3 sequences, roughly two fifths detected once. Sequencing was carried out using glioma tissue, nonneoplastic brain tissue, or PBMCs (not recorded which). These receptors originate from a human donor with low-grade glioma or glioblastoma, undergoing nonglioma brain surgery, or in good health (not recorded which).

This sequence joins TRBV7-2 and TRBJ2-3, with a possible D match to TRBD2 (6 bases). The CDR3 runs 15 residues. V lost 5 bases, J lost 5 bases, and 17 bases lay in between. CDR1 and CDR2 (germline): SGHTA, FQGNSA. CDR3 nucleotides: TGTGCCAGCAGCCCCCCTTTGGGAGGAGGAGATACGCAGTATTTT. This sequence encodes CASSPPLGGGDTQYF. Full variable domain (remainder filled in from reference TRBV7-2 and TRBJ2-3): GAGVSQSPSNKVTEKGKDVELRCDPISGHTALYWYRQSLGQGLEFLIYFQGNSAPDKSGLPSDRFSAERTGGSVSTLTIQRTQQEDSAVYLCASSPPLGGGDTQYFGPGTRLTVL.

V gene TRBV24-1 combines with J gene TRBJ1-1; D is uncertain. Germline loops: CDR1 KGHDR, CDR2 SFDVKD. V lost 3 bases to trimming and J lost 4 bases, with 14 bases between them. The CDR3 runs to 15 residues. DNA of the CDR3: TGTGCCACCAGTGATGCCCTTGGAGGGCCCACTGAAGCTTTCTTT. Its translation is CATSDALGGPTEAFF.

This clonotype came up many times. The CDR3: CATSRNPQGSNEQFF. In DNA, the CDR3 is TGTGCCACCAGCAGAAACCCACAGGGATCCAATGAGCAGTTCTTC. The V and J genes are TRBV15 and TRBJ2-1, with D perhaps TRBD1 (6 bases). The germline V and J ends were trimmed by 2 bases and 6 bases, with 14 bases remaining between them. Germline V gene data show CDR1 as LNHNV and CDR2 as YYDKDF (reference sequence). CDR3 length: 15 residues.

This chain links TRBV6-1 with TRBJ1-1, with 8 bases matching TRBD1. CDR1 MNHNS and CDR2 SASEGT come from the germline V gene. CDR3 length equals 13 residues. V lost 6 bases, J lost 6 bases, and 6 bases stayed unmatched. In DNA form, the CDR3 reads TGTGCCAGCAGGGCCGACAGGGGATCTGAAGCTTTCTTT. This codes for CASRADRGSEAFF.

The chain has TRBV20-1 and TRBJ1-3; the D gene is possibly TRBD1 (5 bases). V shed 6 bases and J shed 4 bases, with 19 bases lying between them. Germline values: CDR1 DFQATT, CDR2 SNEGSKA (reference sequence). The CDR3 spans 15 residues. DNA of the CDR3: TGCAGTGCCAGCGGGGGGGTCATAGGCGGAAACACCATATATTTT. Translation gives CSASGGVIGGNTIYF.

The chain joins TRBV12-5 to TRBJ1-5; no clear D gene. Germline V gene data show CDR1 as LGHNT and CDR2 as FRNRAP. Between the trimmed V and J ends, which lost 6 bases and 0 bases, there was a span of 9 bases. This CDR3 comprises 14 residues. CDR3 in amino acids: CASGSDYSNQPQHF. DNA for the CDR3: TGTGCTAGTGGCAGCGATTATAGCAATCAGCCCCAGCATTTT.

The table lists this clonotype with a few counts. The V and J genes are TRBV4-3 and TRBJ2-4; the D gene is possibly TRBD1 (6 bases). V was trimmed by 0 bases and J by 6 bases, leaving 15 bases between them. CDR3 size: 16 residues. Germline V gene sequence: CDR1 LGHNA, CDR2 YSLEER. The CDR3: CASSQEPQGSANIQYF. The CDR3 DNA is TGCGCCAGCAGCCAAGAACCGCAGGGGTCGGCAAACATTCAGTACTTC.

This sequence joins TRBV6-1 and TRBJ2-6; maybe TRBD2 (5 bases). V lost 8 bases and J 4 bases, leaving 15 bases between the germline ends. Per germline, CDR1 MNHNS and CDR2 SASEGT. This CDR3 spans 15 amino acids. DNA of the CDR3: TGTGCCAGCTCCCCCGCGTCGGGGGGGGCCAACGTCCTGACTTTC. It specifies CASSPASGGANVLTF.

This chain uses TRBV28 with TRBJ1-2, with unresolved D. The V gene lost 4 bases and the J gene lost 1 base, with 16 bases spanning the gap. The CDR3 is made up of 16 amino acids. The germline V gene has CDR1 MDHEN and CDR2 SYDVKM. CDR3 bases: TGTGCCAGCAGTTCGGACGGAAACCTCCTTAACTATGGCTACACCTTC. Protein sequence: CASSSDGNLLNYGYTF.